Listed below are T cell receptor beta chains from one sample, sequenced in a study of blood T cell repertoires in COVID-19. The table came from immunoSEQ multiplex PCR; TCRdb's copy has only in-frame clones and leaves some out. This sample has over 400,000 clones, with roughly 89% found just once. The specimen was peripheral blood. Receptors were obtained from a woman between 50 and 59 years old with COVID-19, enrolled during active disease. CDR3s include the opening cysteine and the closing phenylalanine or tryptophan. A D gene is named only where the DNA matches it firmly. Expanded clones are given a class, and other clones once, few, many or no size at all.

V gene	D gene	J gene	clone size	CDR3 protein	CDR3 DNA
TRBV10-3	TRBD1	TRBJ1-1	-	CATGGTEAFF	TGTGCCACAGGGGGTACTGAAGCTTTCTTT
TRBV12-3/TRBV12-4	-	TRBJ1-2	-	CASTDGSGYGYTF	TGTGCCAGCACCGACGGGAGTGGGTATGGCTACACCTTC
TRBV7-2	-	TRBJ1-1	once	CASSLIGGNTEAFF	TGTGCCAGCAGCTTAATCGGCGGGAACACTGAAGCTTTCTTT
TRBV13	TRBD1	TRBJ2-7	-	CASSSPGTGDYEQYF	TGTGCCAGCAGCTCTCCCGGGACAGGGGACTACGAGCAGTACTTC
TRBV19	TRBD1	TRBJ1-1	once	CASSLPDRVGTEAFF	TGTGCCAGTAGTCTTCCGGACAGGGTGGGAACTGAAGCTTTCTTT
TRBV5-1	-	TRBJ2-2	-	CASSLVPGTGELFF	TGCGCCAGCAGCTTGGTACCCGGCACCGGGGAGCTGTTTTTT
TRBV28	-	TRBJ2-2	once	CASTHGGELFF	TGTGCCAGCACTCACGGCGGGGAGCTGTTTTTT
TRBV2	TRBD1	TRBJ1-2	few	CASNEGAGYTF	TGTGCCAGCAACGAGGGGGCAGGCTACACCTTC
TRBV18	TRBD1	TRBJ1-6	-	CASSPSRTGINNSPLHF	TGTGCCAGCTCACCTTCCCGGACAGGGATTAATAATTCACCCCTCCACTTT
TRBV5-1	TRBD1	TRBJ2-7	once	CASSLTGVSSYEQYF	TGCGCCAGCAGCTTGACAGGGGTAAGCTCCTACGAGCAGTACTTC
TRBV9	TRBD2	TRBJ2-3	-	CASSPTGAGGTDTQYF	TGTGCCAGCAGCCCGACTGGGGCGGGGGGCACAGATACGCAGTATTTT
TRBV4-1	TRBD1	TRBJ1-6	-	CASSQDLEGQGDSPLHF	TGCGCCAGCAGCCAAGATCTCGAAGGACAGGGAGATTCACCCCTCCACTTT
TRBV19	TRBD1	TRBJ1-5	-	CASSQTRTGGFQPQHF	TGTGCCAGTAGCCAAACCCGGACAGGGGGCTTTCAGCCCCAGCATTTT
TRBV12-2	-	TRBJ1-1	-	CASSDGPGNEAFF	TGTGCAAGTTCGGACGGGCCCGGGAATGAAGCTTTCTTT
TRBV5-6	TRBD1	TRBJ1-5	-	CASSLGTGLSNQPQHF	TGTGCCAGCAGCTTAGGGACAGGGTTGAGCAATCAGCCCCAGCATTTT
TRBV5-6	-	TRBJ1-5	once	CASSSLGQRGTQPQHF	TGTGCCAGCAGCTCACTCGGACAGAGGGGTACGCAGCCCCAGCATTTT
TRBV27	TRBD1	TRBJ2-7	few	CASSFFSTGPYEQYF	TGTGCCAGCAGTTTCTTTTCGACAGGGCCCTACGAGCAGTACTTC
TRBV3-1/TRBV3-2	-	TRBJ2-3	once	CASSHLSTDTQYF	TGTGCCAGCAGCCACCTCAGCACAGATACGCAGTATTTT
TRBV6-1	TRBD1	TRBJ1-6	-	CASSEGGNNSPLHF	TGTGCCAGCAGCGAAGGGGGCAATAATTCACCCCTCCACTTT
TRBV28	TRBD1	TRBJ2-5	once	CASTRDRAQETQYF	TGTGCCAGCACAAGAGACAGGGCCCAAGAGACCCAGTACTTC
TRBV9	-	TRBJ2-7	-	CASSARGGSEQYF	TGTGCCAGCAGCGCCCGGGGTGGTAGCGAGCAGTACTTC
TRBV30	TRBD2	TRBJ2-1	-	CAWSAGTSGGDEQFF	TGTGCCTGGAGTGCCGGGACTAGCGGGGGCGATGAGCAGTTCTTC
TRBV19	-	TRBJ1-2	-	CASTKGQPEYYGYTF	TGTGCCAGTACTAAGGGACAACCGGAATATTATGGCTACACCTTC
TRBV7-8	TRBD1	TRBJ1-6	-	CASSGQGNMYSPLHF	TGTGCCAGCAGTGGACAGGGAAACATGTATTCACCCCTCCACTTT
TRBV3-1/TRBV3-2	TRBD1	TRBJ1-1	-	CASSQTGGDTEAFF	TGTGCCAGCAGCCAGACAGGGGGCGACACTGAAGCTTTCTTT
TRBV5-6	TRBD1	TRBJ2-5	-	CASSLVVQGAGETQYF	TGTGCCAGCAGCTTGGTAGTTCAGGGGGCGGGAGAGACCCAGTACTTC
TRBV5-1	-	TRBJ2-3	once	CASSLTSLPTDTQYF	TGCGCCAGCAGCTTGACTAGCCTCCCCACAGATACGCAGTATTTT
TRBV7-8	TRBD1	TRBJ2-7	-	CASSPRQGGSEQYF	TGTGCCAGCAGCCCTCGACAGGGGGGTAGCGAGCAGTACTTC
TRBV3-1/TRBV3-2	-	TRBJ1-5	-	CASGPGRQPQHF	TGTGCCAGCGGGCCAGGCCGTCAGCCCCAGCATTTT
TRBV5-4	TRBD2	TRBJ2-3	-	CASSLAGLAGATDTQYF	TGTGCCAGCAGCTTGGCCGGGCTAGCGGGGGCCACAGATACGCAGTATTTT
TRBV7-9	TRBD2	TRBJ2-1	-	CASSLPGGALNEQFF	TGTGCCAGCAGCTTACCCGGGGGGGCTTTGAATGAGCAGTTCTTC
TRBV9	-	TRBJ2-3	-	CASTPGQITDTQYF	TGTGCCAGCACCCCCGGACAGATCACAGATACGCAGTATTTT
TRBV11-3	-	TRBJ2-3	-	CASGRGSTDTQYF	TGTGCCAGCGGTCGGGGAAGCACAGATACGCAGTATTTT
TRBV4-2	-	TRBJ2-1	-	CASSQEERRVEQFF	TGTGCCAGCAGCCAAGAGGAGCGAAGAGTTGAGCAGTTCTTC
TRBV28	TRBD1	TRBJ2-1	-	CASSLTGGVGEQFF	TGTGCCAGCAGTCTCACAGGGGGCGTGGGTGAGCAGTTCTTC